This record looks at one T cell receptor beta chain sequence and its context. Its antigen remains unknown. The naive CD8 subset, CD45RO-negative cells positively selected for CCR7, excluded terminally differentiated effector memory CD45RA+ cells. The data were obtained in a study of shared clonotypes between healthy human individuals. CDR1 is SGHVS and CDR2 is FNYEAQ in the germline V gene. The V and J ends lost 5 bases and 7 bases, in that order; junction bases with no gene match: 11. This CDR3 contains 15 residues. This table comes from immunoSEQ multiplex PCR, and its TCRdb copy is limited to in-frame clones, with some not included. The sample records 550,000 to 750,000 clones, around 90% being singletons. Study-level results: In having few donors, the study represented limited genetic and exposure-history diversity. Clonotypes shared by all four donors outscored non-shared clonotypes in generation probability. Shared clonotypes: about 5% naive CD4, around 3.5% naive CD8, around 2.4% memory CD4, 0.4% memory CD8. Researchers found naive subsets generally carried larger estimated richness than memory subsets.

The chain employs TRBV7-6 and TRBJ2-5, with 9 positions matching TRBD2. Sequencing was performed on naive CD8+ T cells sorted from blood. This sequence was found in a man aged 25 to 45 in good health. CDR3 sequence reads: CASSPMTSGSRTQYF. CDR3 DNA sequence: TGTGCCAGCAGCCCTATGACTAGCGGATCAAGGACCCAGTACTTC.